This T cell receptor (beta chain) was observed in a study of OX40 agonist ivuxolimab in advanced cancers. Background on the whole study: Ivuxolimab was a fully human IgG2 agonistic monoclonal antibody targeting the costimulatory receptor OX40 (CD134). Partial responses were achieved by three dose-escalation patients, of whom one had hepatocellular carcinoma and two had cutaneous melanoma. The purpose of peripheral TCRbeta sequencing was to test whether ivuxolimab changed TCR sequence diversity and led to clonal T-cell expansion. The dose-escalation cohort was about 83% male with a mean age of around 64 years, ranging from roughly 20 to 80. Intravenous ivuxolimab was administered to patients every 2 weeks at six dose levels: 0.01, 0.1, 0.3, 1.5, 3 and 10 mg/kg. The paper reports the monotherapy dose-escalation portion (N = 52 patients) of the phase I ivuxolimab trial. Prior anti-PD-1, anti-PD-L1 or anti-CTLA-4 therapy was permitted, and checkpoint inhibitors had been received by 30% to 40% of dose-escalation patients. Of the 50 to 55 dose-escalation patients, hepatocellular carcinoma was present in roughly 19, melanoma in around 15, renal cell carcinoma in 9 and head and neck cancer in 9. What the work shows at the level of the full study, not this receptor alone: After ivuxolimab, expanded clones were on average more numerous among CD8+ T cells than among CD4+ T cells. Partial responders in the 0.1-3.0 mg/kg groups had among the lowest normalized peripheral clonal expansion, especially among CD8+ T cells. At doses of 0.1 to 3.0 mg/kg, clonal expansion of both CD4+ and CD8+ blood T cells was observed from baseline to week 6. Low levels of normalized T-cell clonal expansion were also seen in some patients who did not respond. The antigen specificity of the peripheral T cells that underwent clonal expansion was not determined.

Concerning this clone itself: Its antigen remains unidentified. No base quality values were provided; no much bigger clone lies one nucleotide off.

For sequencing of the TCRbeta CDR3 region, genomic DNA was extracted from the sorted cells. The immunoSEQ Assay was used for sequencing of TCRbeta CDR3 regions. The immuneACCESS repertoire file appears here via TCRdb, limited to in-frame rearrangements. These files lack a portion of the clones; in checked studies, under half of the deficit traces to unresolved V genes, and the cause of the others is not known. The sample table contains approximately 61,000 clones; only one count was recorded for over 75% of them. The ten largest clonotypes hold 15% to 20% of the sample. The trial excluded patients who had a history of autoimmune disease or who were on systemic immunosuppression. Peripheral blood for TCR sequencing was drawn from every dose cohort at baseline, at cycle 4 day 1 and at cycle 7 day 1. Samples came from an open-label, multicenter, first-in-human phase I dose-escalation trial of ivuxolimab. Adults with locally advanced or metastatic melanoma, renal cell, hepatocellular, or head and neck squamous cell carcinoma were enrolled in the trial. CD4+ and CD8+ T cells were sorted separately from peripheral blood before TCR sequencing.

The TCR originated in an adult with an advanced solid tumor such as melanoma, head and neck, liver or kidney cancer. The sequencing used CD4+ or CD8+ T cells sorted from blood, collected in a trial of the OX40 agonist ivuxolimab.

The CDR3 region reads CASSPRDRGLQETQYF. In nucleotides, the sequence is TGTGCCAGCAGCCCGCGAGATCGAGGACTGCAAGAGACCCAGTACTTC. The chain joins TRBV7-9 to TRBJ2-5; matching of 5 bases hints at TRBD2 as the D gene. From its cysteine to its phenylalanine, the CDR3 spans 16 amino acids. Only the CDR3 region is kept as DNA, spanning 48 bases read in frame from base 1. The germline ends are 18 bases apart after V is trimmed by 5 bases and J by 2 bases. The CDR1 and CDR2 encoded by the germline V gene (reference sequence) are SEHNR and FQNEAQ.